This T cell receptor beta chain was recorded in a study of blood T cell repertoires in COVID-19. Overall study context: Italy, Spain and the United States were the sources of the convalescent and acute COVID-19 samples.

How the authors handled the data: Reference gene primer amplification yielded estimated nucleated cell counts. Profiled with immunoSEQ multiplex PCR; TCRdb holds only in-frame clones, not every one. V and J calls and clone size are given by that table; D and trimming were obtained from the DNA. The profile shows hundreds of thousands of clones, 85% to 90% of them singletons. Patients of the Seattle cohort, enrolled during active infection, were followed longitudinally. This CDR3 is 14 amino acids long. Trimming cost V 5 bases and J 5 bases, with 15 bases left between them. The germline V gene has CDR1 MNHEY and CDR2 SMNVEV (reference sequence).

Material: peripheral blood. This chain connects TRBV27 to TRBJ1-2, with D possibly TRBD1 on 6 matching bases. The clonotype originates from a woman aged 45 to 65 with COVID-19, enrolled during active disease. The CDR3 DNA reads TGTGCCAGCAGTGGTTCACAGGGAGAATATGGCTACACCTTC. Protein: CASSGSQGEYGYTF.